Here is one TCR beta chain with its context. The antigen is undetermined. These data come from a study of blood T cells in healthy people across ages. Trimming shortened V by 3 bases and J by 0 bases, and 12 bases separated the two germline ends. The CDR3 covers 15 residues. The germline V gene has CDR1 KGHSH and CDR2 LQKENI. Together with a sample-barcoded 5' primer, a J-beta primer mix was included in a second PCR lasting about 7 to 11 cycles. The template-switch adaptor, which had 12 random nucleotides, put a tag on each cDNA molecule. TCRdb reprocessed the 5' RACE reads with MiXCR, giving one entry per CDR3 protein. The sample includes hundreds of thousands of distinct CDR3 sequences, around 41% of them seen just once. Study-level results: Naive T cell percentage by flow cytometry tracked strongly with beta diversity. It was the long-lived donors that had more naive CD4+ cells and higher diversity than aged donors. Age brought a roughly linear fall in TCR beta diversity measured per million T cells.

The TCR was taken from an elderly man in good health. The rearrangement links TRBV18 to TRBJ2-7; D not resolved. The sample consisted of blood. The CDR3 sequence: CASSPSTVSSYEQYF. The CDR3 region has the DNA TGTGCCAGCTCACCCTCGACGGTGAGCTCCTACGAGCAGTACTTC.